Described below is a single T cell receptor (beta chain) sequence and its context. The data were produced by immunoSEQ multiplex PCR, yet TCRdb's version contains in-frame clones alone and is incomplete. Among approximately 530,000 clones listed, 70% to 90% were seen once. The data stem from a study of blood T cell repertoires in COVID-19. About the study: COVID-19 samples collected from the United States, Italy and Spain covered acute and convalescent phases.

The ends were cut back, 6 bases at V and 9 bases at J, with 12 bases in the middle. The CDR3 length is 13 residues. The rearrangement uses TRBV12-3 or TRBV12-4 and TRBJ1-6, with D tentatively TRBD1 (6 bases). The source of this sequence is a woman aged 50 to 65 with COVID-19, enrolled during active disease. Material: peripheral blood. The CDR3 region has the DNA TGTGCCAGCAGCATTAACAGGGTTTCACCCCTCCACTTT. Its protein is CASSINRVSPLHF.